The present T cell receptor (beta chain) was sequenced within a study of blood T cells in healthy people across ages. Across the whole study: There was about one barcoded beta molecule captured by template switching per two T cells.

Alongside a J-beta primer mix, a sample-barcoded 5' primer served in a second PCR lasting roughly 7 to 11 cycles. TCRdb reprocessed the 5' RACE reads via MiXCR and lists one record per CDR3 protein. The table records roughly 1.5 million distinct CDR3 sequences, 35% to 45% of them present only once. As to this clonotype: The antigen is undetermined.

This CDR3 is 15 amino acids long. Germline values: CDR1 LNHNV, CDR2 YYDKDF (reference sequence). V was cut by 5 bases and J by 3 bases, with 13 bases left in between. Study-wide results and caveats: Naive CD4+ cells and diversity were both higher in long-lived donors than in aged donors.

This sequence originates from a woman in her late teens or twenties in good health. The gene calls are TRBV15 and TRBJ1-4; TRBD1 might be the D (5 bases). Sequenced: blood. Here the CDR3 DNA reads TGTGCCACCAGCCGAGTCATAGGGGCTAATGAAAAACTGTTTTTT. This sequence encodes CATSRVIGANEKLFF. The full variable domain, with the rest looked up from reference TRBV15 and TRBJ1-4, is DAMVIQNPRYQVTQFGKPVTLSCSQTLNHNVMYWYQQKSSQAPKLLFHYYDKDFNNEADTPDNFQSRRPNTSFCFLDIRSPGLGDTAMYLCATSRVIGANEKLFFGSGTQLSVL.